One and the same sample provided the 18 T cell receptor beta chains below, sequenced in a study of cytomegalovirus exposure and HLA in healthy donors. 60 Vbeta and 13 Jbeta primers were used in PCR. The assay was immunoSEQ multiplex PCR, and TCRdb's table has in-frame clones only and misses some. The sample gives about 80,000 clones, more than 50% of which show up once; roughly 4.5% is in the top ten. The sample taken for sequencing was PBMCs. The receptors come from a male donor in good health and CMV-seropositive.

V usage is TRBV27 and J usage is TRBJ1-2, with 7 nucleotides matching TRBD1. V gave up 0 bases and J gave up 4 bases; unmatched junction bases: 11. The CDR3 contains 17 residues. Germline-derived CDR1 and CDR2 are MNHEY and SMNVEV (reference sequence). The CDR3 coding sequence is TGTGCCAGCAGTTTATCCCGCCGCACAGGGGCGCCCTATGGCTACACCTTC. It translates to CASSLSRRTGAPYGYTF.

This rearrangement joins TRBV5-4 to TRBJ1-1; 8 bases are a match to TRBD1. The CDR3 extends over 13 amino acids. Germline V CDR1 and CDR2: SGHNT, YYREEE (reference sequence). V shed 5 bases, J shed 4 bases, and the junction held 4 bases outside the gene matches. CDR3 bases: TGTGCCAGCAGATCCGACAGGGGCACTGAAGCTTTCTTT. It encodes CASRSDRGTEAFF.

This chain uses TRBV4-1 with TRBJ1-4; 9 bases are shared with TRBD1. This CDR3 has 15 residues. The V segment lost 0 bases and the J segment 8 bases; nucleotides outside the gene matches: 4. CDR1 is MGHRA and CDR2 is YSYEKL in the germline V gene. CDR3 DNA sequence: TGCGCCAGCAGCCAAGAACAGGGGGCGCAAGAAAAACTGTTTTTT. Protein sequence: CASSQEQGAQEKLFF.

This clone was seen just once. The chain recombines TRBV12-5 with TRBJ1-1; D gene uncertain. The CDR3 has 17 amino acids. The ends were cut back, 0 bases at V and 0 bases at J, with 14 bases in the middle. Germline CDR1 LGHNT, CDR2 FRNRAP. CDR3 in amino acids: CASGLVLEGRMNTEAFF. CDR3 nucleotides: TGTGCTAGTGGTTTGGTACTGGAGGGCCGTATGAACACTGAAGCTTTCTTT. The whole variable domain, filled in from reference TRBV12-5 and TRBJ1-1, reads DARVTQTPRHKVTEMGQEVTMRCQPILGHNTVFWYRQTMMQGLELLAYFRNRAPLDDSGMPKDRFSAEMPDATLATLKIQPSEPRDSAVYFCASGLVLEGRMNTEAFFGQGTRLTVV.

The chain uses TRBV19 and TRBJ1-5, with unresolved D. Germline V lookup: CDR1 LNHDA, CDR2 SQIVND (reference sequence). The CDR3 consists of 15 residues. Trimming pared 8 bases from V and 6 bases from J, leaving 20 bases between. The chain's CDR3 is CASCPEQVTGQPQHF. CDR3 bases: TGTGCCAGTTGTCCCGAACAAGTCACGGGTCAGCCCCAGCATTTT.

The rearrangement joins TRBV10-2 to TRBJ2-1, with D tentatively TRBD2 (6 bases). V was trimmed by 9 bases and J by 3 bases, leaving 12 bases between them. This CDR3 has 13 residues. Germline CDR1 is WSHSY and CDR2 is SAAADI. This CDR3 is CASRDSSYNEQFF. DNA for the CDR3: TGCGCCAGTAGGGACTCCAGCTACAATGAGCAGTTCTTC.

The chain is built from TRBV5-1 and TRBJ1-1; no reliable D call. V lost 4 bases, J lost 0 bases, and 7 bases lay in between. CDR1 and CDR2 (germline): SGHRS, YFSETQ. This CDR3 is built from 13 residues. The CDR3 here is CASSPQVNTEAFF. CDR3 nucleotide sequence: TGCGCCAGCAGCCCCCAGGTGAACACTGAAGCTTTCTTT.

The chain carries TRBV19 and TRBJ1-1; D might be TRBD1 (6 bases). Trimming shortened V by 6 bases and J by 5 bases, and 13 bases separated the two germline ends. Germline V gives CDR1 LNHDA, CDR2 SQIVND (reference sequence). The CDR3 runs 13 residues. The DNA for the CDR3 is TGTGCCAGTAGAGTCGGGGGGCAAACTGAAGCTTTCTTT. Translation: CASRVGGQTEAFF.

This clone has a single count. J is TRBJ2-6 and V is TRBV7-9; D unresolved. V dropped 6 bases and J dropped 0 bases, with 9 bases sitting between them. CDR3 size: 15 residues. Per germline, CDR1 SEHNR and CDR2 FQNEAQ (reference sequence). CDR3 in amino acids: CASSLRSSGANVLTF. For the CDR3, the DNA is TGTGCCAGCAGTCTACGAAGCTCTGGGGCCAACGTCCTGACTTTC.

This sequence joins TRBV2 and TRBJ1-6; 8 bases are shared with TRBD1. Germline CDR1 reads SNHLY; CDR2 reads FYNNEI. Trimming cost V 0 bases and J 10 bases; bases outside gene matches: 8. The CDR3 is made up of 16 amino acids. CDR3 coding DNA: TGTGCCAGCAGTGAAGCGAGGACAGGGAAATCCTCACCCCTCCACTTT. Translated: CASSEARTGKSSPLHF.

The chain links TRBV6-1 to TRBJ2-5, with TRBD2 as a possible D gene (7 bases). Germline CDR1 reads MNHNS; CDR2 reads SASEGT. CDR3 size: 14 residues. V lost 4 bases and J 5 bases, leaving 14 bases between the germline ends. The CDR3 loop is CASSAGGGRETQYF. The CDR3 coding sequence is TGTGCCAGCAGTGCTGGCGGGGGCAGGGAGACCCAGTACTTC.

This CDR3 is CASRIQGAITEAFF. The CDR3 nucleotides read TGTGCCAGTAGGATACAGGGGGCGATCACTGAAGCTTTCTTT. The V and J genes are TRBV19 and TRBJ1-1; 9 nucleotides align to TRBD1. V lost 6 bases and J lost 4; bases outside the gene matches: 6. Germline assignment: CDR1 LNHDA and CDR2 SQIVND (reference sequence). The CDR3 sequence is 14 residues long.

This rearrangement joins TRBV4-1 to TRBJ1-1; D call uncertain. Germline V gives CDR1 MGHRA, CDR2 YSYEKL. The CDR3 has 15 residues. V lost 0 bases and J lost 5, with 13 bases in between. DNA for the CDR3: TGCGCCAGCAGCCAAGACTTCGGGTATTTAACTGAAGCTTTCTTT. The encoded protein is CASSQDFGYLTEAFF.

This clone has just a few counts. The rearrangement joins TRBV2 to TRBJ1-1; D is perhaps TRBD1 (5 bases). There are 13 residues in the CDR3. The ends were cut back, 7 bases at V and 6 bases at J, with 15 bases in the middle. Germline loops: CDR1 SNHLY, CDR2 FYNNEI. The CDR3 DNA is TGTGCCAGCATTCCGACAGACTTCGCTGAAGCTTTCTTT. Residues: CASIPTDFAEAFF.

The chain combines TRBV5-6 with TRBJ1-3, with D unclear. V was clipped by 1 base and J by 1 base, with 3 bases between them. This CDR3 is 13 amino acids long. In germline, CDR1 is SGHDT, CDR2 YYEEEE. Here the CDR3 DNA reads TGTGCCAGCAGCTTGCCTTCTGGAAACACCATATATTTT. The encoded protein is CASSLPSGNTIYF.

V and J are TRBV10-3 and TRBJ2-7, with TRBD2 matching over 7 bases. After removal of 10 bases from V and 0 bases from J, the junction contained 9 bases not matched to a gene. The CDR3 is 14 amino acids. CDR1 and CDR2 (germline): ENHRY, SYGVKD. CDR3 residues: CASRLATGSYEQYF. The CDR3 DNA is TGTGCCAGCAGACTAGCTACCGGCTCCTACGAGCAGTACTTC.

The chain carries TRBV9 and TRBJ2-2; D is unclear. The CDR3 sequence is 12 residues long. The germline CDR1 and CDR2 sequences are SGDLS and YYNGEE. V lost 0 bases and J 7 bases, leaving 4 bases between the germline ends. This chain's CDR3 is CASSVVSGELFF. DNA of the CDR3: TGTGCCAGCAGCGTAGTGAGCGGGGAGCTGTTTTTT.

The chain uses TRBV27 and TRBJ2-2; 9 bases map to TRBD2. The CDR3 runs 15 residues. V gave up 8 bases and J gave up 4 bases; unmatched junction bases: 8. Germline CDR1 is MNHEY and CDR2 is SMNVEV (reference sequence). The CDR3 loop reads CASCGGETGTGELFF. In nucleotides, the CDR3 is TGTGCCAGCTGCGGGGGGGAAACGGGCACCGGGGAGCTGTTTTTT.